Listed here are 10 T cell receptor beta chains from one sample, sequenced in a study of blood T cell repertoires in COVID-19. Produced via immunoSEQ multiplex PCR; TCRdb's table is partial and in-frame only. The table records approximately 52,000 clones, over 75% of them present only once. The sample consisted of peripheral blood. Receptors originate from a human donor in a cohort sampled during active COVID-19.

The V gene is TRBV28, the J gene TRBJ2-3; D is unresolved. The CDR3 consists of 15 residues. The V gene lost 6 bases and the J gene lost 2 bases, with 15 bases spanning the gap. From germline, CDR1 is MDHEN and CDR2 SYDVKM. The CDR3 is CASRFRYGFTDTQYF. CDR3 in DNA: TGTGCCAGCAGGTTTCGATACGGGTTCACAGATACGCAGTATTTT.

The rearrangement links TRBV7-2 to TRBJ1-5, with D unresolved. V gave up 1 base and J gave up 0 bases, with 7 bases separating them. Germline lookup yields CDR1 SGHTA and CDR2 FQGNSA. The CDR3 spans 15 residues. CDR3 region: CASSLDWSSNQPQHF. The CDR3 DNA reads TGTGCCAGCAGCTTAGACTGGTCTAGCAATCAGCCCCAGCATTTT.

The gene calls are TRBV4-1 and TRBJ2-5; possibly TRBD1 for D (6 bases). Germline V gene sequence: CDR1 MGHRA, CDR2 YSYEKL. Trimming cost V 1 base and J 6 bases, with 12 bases left between them. The CDR3 is 14 amino acids. CDR3 sequence reads: CASSQVPDSQTQYF. DNA for the CDR3: TGCGCCAGCAGCCAAGTACCGGACAGCCAGACCCAGTACTTC.

V usage is TRBV7-9 and J usage is TRBJ2-5; D is uncertain. CDR3 length: 13 residues. Germline loops: CDR1 SEHNR, CDR2 FQNEAQ (reference sequence). V lost 4 bases to trimming and J lost 1 base, with 7 bases between them. The CDR3: CASSWSLQETQYF. In DNA, the CDR3 is TGTGCCAGCAGCTGGAGTCTCCAAGAGACCCAGTACTTC.

The J gene is TRBJ1-1, the V gene TRBV11-3; TRBD1 is a possible D gene (6 bases). The germline CDR1 and CDR2 sequences are SGHNT and YENEEA. Trimming cost V 5 bases and J 3 bases, with 10 bases left between them. There are 13 residues in the CDR3. The DNA for the CDR3 is TGTGCCAGCAGCGAACGGACAGACACTGAAGCTTTCTTT. Protein: CASSERTDTEAFF.

The chain is built from TRBV4-1 and TRBJ1-2; the match to TRBD1 covers 7 bases. With 1 base clipped from V and 7 bases from J, the junction kept 3 bases outside the gene matches. Germline V gives CDR1 MGHRA, CDR2 YSYEKL. The CDR3 is made up of 13 amino acids. The CDR3 protein is CASSQATGFGYTF. Written as DNA, the CDR3 is TGCGCCAGCAGCCAAGCGACAGGGTTTGGCTACACCTTC.

This chain uses TRBV7-9 with TRBJ1-4; 7 bases line up with TRBD1. With V trimmed by 3 bases and J by 8 bases, 0 bases remained unmatched. The CDR3 contains 12 residues. CDR1 and CDR2 from the germline V gene are SEHNR and FQNEAQ (reference sequence). The CDR3 DNA reads as TGTGCCAGCAGCTTGACAGGGGAAAAACTGTTTTTT. This translates into CASSLTGEKLFF.

The chain has TRBV5-3 and TRBJ2-5; the D is unclear. TRBV5-3 is an open reading frame, and its role is uncertain. The CDR3 consists of 14 residues. V shed 3 bases and J shed 3 bases, with 12 bases lying between them. CDR3 protein: CARSWLAEEETQYF. Here the CDR3 DNA reads TGTGCCAGAAGCTGGCTCGCAGAAGAAGAGACCCAGTACTTC.

This chain joins TRBV6-6 and TRBJ2-5; possible D gene TRBD1, 6 bases. The CDR3 has 13 residues. Between the trimmed V and J ends, which lost 5 bases and 1 base, there was a span of 8 bases. CDR1 is MNHNY and CDR2 is SVGAGI in the germline V gene (reference sequence). The CDR3 region has the DNA TGTGCCAGCAGTACGGACAGCCAAGAGACCCAGTACTTC. It yields the protein CASSTDSQETQYF.

The CDR3 DNA follows: TGTGCCAGCAGTTTATGGCCCAGGGGTACAGGGGGCTCTGGCTACACCTTC. This sequence encodes CASSLWPRGTGGSGYTF. The rearrangement links TRBV28 to TRBJ1-2; 9 nucleotides agree with TRBD1. After removal of 0 bases from V and 7 bases from J, the junction contained 12 bases not matched to a gene. From germline, CDR1 is MDHEN and CDR2 SYDVKM. The CDR3 extends over 17 amino acids.